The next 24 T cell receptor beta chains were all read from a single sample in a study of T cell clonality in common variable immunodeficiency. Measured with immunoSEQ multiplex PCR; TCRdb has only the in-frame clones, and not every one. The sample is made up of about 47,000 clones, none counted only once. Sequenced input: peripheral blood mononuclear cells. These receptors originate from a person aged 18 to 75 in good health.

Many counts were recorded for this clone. The CDR3 sequence is CASSLVPGGQETQYF. The sequenced CDR3 bases are TGCGCCAGCAGCTTGGTCCCCGGGGGACAAGAGACC. The rearrangement uses TRBV5-1 and TRBJ2-5, with D possibly matching TRBD2 (6 bases). With the read ending 3 residues before the CDR3 end, the germline J gene is used to fill in that end. The CDR3 is 15 residues long. Trimming left V 0 bases short and J 2 bases short, with 11 bases between. Germline V gives CDR1 SGHRS, CDR2 YFSETQ.

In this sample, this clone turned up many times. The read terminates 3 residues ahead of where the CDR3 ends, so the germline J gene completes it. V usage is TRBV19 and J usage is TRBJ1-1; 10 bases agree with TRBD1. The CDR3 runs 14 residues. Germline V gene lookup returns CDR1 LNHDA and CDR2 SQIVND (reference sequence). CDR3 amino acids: CASTRTGGALGAFF. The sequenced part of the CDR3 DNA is TGTGCCAGCACGAGGACAGGGGGGGCTCTGGGA. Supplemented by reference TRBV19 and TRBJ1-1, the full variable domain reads DGGITQSPKYLFRKEGQNVTLSCEQNLNHDAMYWYRQDPGQGLRLIYYSQIVNDFQKGDIAEGYSVSREKKESFPLTVTSAQKNPTAFYLCASTRTGGALGAFFGQGTRLTVV.

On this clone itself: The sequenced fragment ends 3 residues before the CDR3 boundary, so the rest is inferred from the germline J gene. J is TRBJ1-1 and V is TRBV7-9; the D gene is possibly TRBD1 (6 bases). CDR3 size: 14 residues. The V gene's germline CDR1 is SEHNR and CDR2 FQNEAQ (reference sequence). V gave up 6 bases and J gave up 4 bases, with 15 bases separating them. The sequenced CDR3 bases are TGTGCCAGCAGAGGGGTAGGGGGGGGCACTGAA. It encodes CASRGVGGGTE. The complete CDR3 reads CASRGVGGGTEAFF.

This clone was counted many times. The sequenced part of the CDR3 DNA is TGTGCCAGCAGCCCAGGGACAGATACG. Its protein is CASSPGTDT. The entire CDR3 reads CASSPGTDTQYF. The chain uses TRBV14 and TRBJ2-3; tentatively, D is TRBD1 (5 bases). Read sequence stops 3 residues before the CDR3 end, and the germline J gene provides the missing end. V was clipped by 4 bases and J by 3 bases, with 5 bases between them. The CDR3 sequence is 12 residues long. Germline-derived CDR1 and CDR2 are SGHDN and FVKESK.

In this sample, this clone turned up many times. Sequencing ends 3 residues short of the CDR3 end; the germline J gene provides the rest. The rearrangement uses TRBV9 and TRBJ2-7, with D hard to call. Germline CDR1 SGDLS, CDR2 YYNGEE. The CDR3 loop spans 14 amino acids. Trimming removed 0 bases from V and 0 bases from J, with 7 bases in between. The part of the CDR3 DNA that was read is TGTGCCAGCAGCGTAGGCAGGCACTCCTACGAG. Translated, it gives CASSVGRHSYE. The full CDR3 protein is CASSVGRHSYEQYF.

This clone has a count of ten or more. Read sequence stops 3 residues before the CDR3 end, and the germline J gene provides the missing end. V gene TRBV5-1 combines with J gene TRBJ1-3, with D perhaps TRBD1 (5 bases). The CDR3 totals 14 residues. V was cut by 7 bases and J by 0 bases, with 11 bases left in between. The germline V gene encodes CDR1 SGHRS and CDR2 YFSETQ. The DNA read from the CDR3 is TGCGCCAGCGGCCCAGGGTTCTCTGGAAACACC. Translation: CASGPGFSGNT. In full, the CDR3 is CASGPGFSGNTIYF.

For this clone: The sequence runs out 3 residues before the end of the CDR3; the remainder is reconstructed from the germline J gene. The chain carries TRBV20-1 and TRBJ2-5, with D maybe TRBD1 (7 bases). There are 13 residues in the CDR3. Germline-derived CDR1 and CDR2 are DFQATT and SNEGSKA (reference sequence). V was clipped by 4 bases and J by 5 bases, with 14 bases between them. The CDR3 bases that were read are TGCAGTGCTATAGCAGGGGGGTCGGAGACC. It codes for CSAIAGGSET. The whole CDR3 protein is CSAIAGGSETQYF.

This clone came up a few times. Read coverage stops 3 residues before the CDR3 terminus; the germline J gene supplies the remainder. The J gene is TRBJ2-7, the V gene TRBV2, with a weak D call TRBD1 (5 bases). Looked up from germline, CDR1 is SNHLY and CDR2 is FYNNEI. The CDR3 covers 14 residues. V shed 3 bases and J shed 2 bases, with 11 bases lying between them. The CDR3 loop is CASSEQGSTYEQYF. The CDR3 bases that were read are TGTGCCAGCAGTGAGCAGGGATCAACCTACGAG. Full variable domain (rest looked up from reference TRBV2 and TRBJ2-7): EPEVTQTPSHQVTQMGQEVILRCVPISNHLYFYWYRQILGQKVEFLVSFYNNEISEKSEIFDDQFSVERPDGSNFTLKIRSTKLEDSAMYFCASSEQGSTYEQYFGPGTRLTVT.

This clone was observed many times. The DNA read from the CDR3 is TGCAGTGCTAGAGAAGGGGTCCGTGAAGGAAAAAACATT. Amino acid sequence: CSAREGVREGKNI. The whole CDR3 is CSAREGVREGKNIQYF. V and J are TRBV20-1 and TRBJ2-4; TRBD1 is a possible D gene (5 bases). The read ends 3 residues before the CDR3 terminus; that terminus is restored from the germline J gene. The CDR3 is made up of 16 amino acids. The V end was cut by 0 bases, the J end by 4 bases, with 16 bases between. Germline values: CDR1 DFQATT, CDR2 SNEGSKA (reference sequence).

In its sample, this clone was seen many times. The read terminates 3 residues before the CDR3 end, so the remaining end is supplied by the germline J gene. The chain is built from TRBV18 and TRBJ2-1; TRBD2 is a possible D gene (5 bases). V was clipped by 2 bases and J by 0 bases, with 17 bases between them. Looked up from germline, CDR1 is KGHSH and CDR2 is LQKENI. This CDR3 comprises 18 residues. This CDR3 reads CASSPVWRSSSSYNEQFF. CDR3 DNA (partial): TGTGCCAGCTCACCAGTCTGGAGGTCGTCTAGCTCCTACAATGAG. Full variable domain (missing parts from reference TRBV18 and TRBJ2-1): NAGVMQNPRHLVRRRGQEARLRCSPMKGHSHVYWYRQLPEEGLKFMVYLQKENIIDESGMPKERFSAEFPKEGPSILRIQQVVRGDSAAYFCASSPVWRSSSSYNEQFFGPGTRLTVL.

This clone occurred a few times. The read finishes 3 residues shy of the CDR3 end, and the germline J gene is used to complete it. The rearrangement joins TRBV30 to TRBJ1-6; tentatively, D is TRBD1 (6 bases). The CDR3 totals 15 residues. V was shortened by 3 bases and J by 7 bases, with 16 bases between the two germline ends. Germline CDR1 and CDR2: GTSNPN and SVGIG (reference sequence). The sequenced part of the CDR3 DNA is TGTGCCTGGAGCGCACCCGGACAGTGGAATTCACCC. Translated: CAWSAPGQWNSP. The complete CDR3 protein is CAWSAPGQWNSPLHF.

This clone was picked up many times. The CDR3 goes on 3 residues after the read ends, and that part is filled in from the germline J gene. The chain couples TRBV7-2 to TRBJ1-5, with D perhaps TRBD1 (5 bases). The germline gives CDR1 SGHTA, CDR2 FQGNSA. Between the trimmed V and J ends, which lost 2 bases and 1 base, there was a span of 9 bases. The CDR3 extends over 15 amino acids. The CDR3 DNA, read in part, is TGTGCCAGCAGCTTATCAGGGAGAAGCAATCAGCCC. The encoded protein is CASSLSGRSNQP. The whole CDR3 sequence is CASSLSGRSNQPQHF.

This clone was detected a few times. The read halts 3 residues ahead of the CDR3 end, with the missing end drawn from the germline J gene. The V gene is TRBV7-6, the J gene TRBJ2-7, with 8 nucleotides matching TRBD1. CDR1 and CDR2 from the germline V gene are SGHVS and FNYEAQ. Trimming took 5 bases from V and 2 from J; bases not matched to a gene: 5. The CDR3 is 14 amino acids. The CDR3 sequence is CASSRQGITYEQYF. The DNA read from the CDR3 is TGTGCCAGCAGCCGACAGGGGATCACCTACGAG.

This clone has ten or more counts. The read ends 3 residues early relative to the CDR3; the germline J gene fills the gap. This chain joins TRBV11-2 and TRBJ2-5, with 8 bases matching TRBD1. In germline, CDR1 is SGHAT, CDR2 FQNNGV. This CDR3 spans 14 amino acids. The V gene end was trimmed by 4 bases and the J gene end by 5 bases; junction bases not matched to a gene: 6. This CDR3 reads CASSSTRGLETQYF. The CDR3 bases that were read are TGTGCCAGCAGCTCAACCAGGGGGCTGGAGACC.

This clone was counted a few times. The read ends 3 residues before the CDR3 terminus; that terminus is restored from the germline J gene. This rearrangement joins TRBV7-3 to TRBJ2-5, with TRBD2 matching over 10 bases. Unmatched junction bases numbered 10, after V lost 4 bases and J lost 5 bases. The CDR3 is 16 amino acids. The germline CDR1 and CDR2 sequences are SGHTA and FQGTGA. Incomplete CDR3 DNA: TGTGCCAGCAGCTCAAAACGTAGCGGGGGGTGGGAGACC. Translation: CASSSKRSGGWET. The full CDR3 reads CASSSKRSGGWETQYF.

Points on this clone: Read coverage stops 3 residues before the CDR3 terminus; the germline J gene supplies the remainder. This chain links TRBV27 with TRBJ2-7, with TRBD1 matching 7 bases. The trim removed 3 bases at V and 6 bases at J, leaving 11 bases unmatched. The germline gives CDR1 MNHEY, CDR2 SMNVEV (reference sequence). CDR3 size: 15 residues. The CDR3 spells CASSLPDRASREQYF. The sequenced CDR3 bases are TGTGCCAGCAGTTTGCCAGACAGGGCCTCCCGCGAG.

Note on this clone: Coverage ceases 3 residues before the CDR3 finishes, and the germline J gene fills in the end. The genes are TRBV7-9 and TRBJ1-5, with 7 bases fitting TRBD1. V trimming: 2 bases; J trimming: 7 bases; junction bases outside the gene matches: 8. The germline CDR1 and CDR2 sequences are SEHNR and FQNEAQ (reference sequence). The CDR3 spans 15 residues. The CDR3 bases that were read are TGTGCCAGCAGCTTACACGAGCAGGGGGACCAGCCC. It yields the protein CASSLHEQGDQP. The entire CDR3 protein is CASSLHEQGDQPQHF.

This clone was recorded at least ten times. CDR3 sequence reads: CASSLESGNTEAFF. The part of the CDR3 DNA that was read is TGCGCCAGCAGCTTGGAATCGGGGAACACTGAA. This chain joins TRBV5-1 and TRBJ1-1; D uncertain. The read terminates 3 residues ahead of where the CDR3 ends, so the germline J gene completes it. CDR1 is SGHRS, CDR2 YFSETQ, per germline. CDR3 length equals 14 residues. Trimming removed 0 bases at V and 1 base at J, with 7 bases between.

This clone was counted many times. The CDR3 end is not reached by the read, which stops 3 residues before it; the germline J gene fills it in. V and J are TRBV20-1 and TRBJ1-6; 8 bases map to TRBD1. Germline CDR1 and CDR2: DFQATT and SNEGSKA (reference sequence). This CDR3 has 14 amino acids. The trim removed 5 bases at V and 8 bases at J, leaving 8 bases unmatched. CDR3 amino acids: CSAPRQGRDSPLHF. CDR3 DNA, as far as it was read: TGCAGTGCTCCCCGACAGGGGAGGGATTCACCC.

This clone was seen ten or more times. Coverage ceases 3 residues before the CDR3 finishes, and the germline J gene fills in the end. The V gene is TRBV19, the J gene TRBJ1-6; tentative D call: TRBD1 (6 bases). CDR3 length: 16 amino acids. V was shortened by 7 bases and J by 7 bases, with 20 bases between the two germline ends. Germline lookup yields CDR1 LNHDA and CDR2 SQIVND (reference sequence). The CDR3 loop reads CASIETGTRTNSPLHF. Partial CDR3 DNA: TGTGCCAGTATTGAAACAGGGACACGTACAAATTCACCC.

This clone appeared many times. CDR3 bases read: TGTGCCAGTAGTCAGGGGGGCAATGAG. It is translated as CASSQGGNE. The whole CDR3 reads CASSQGGNEQFF. This chain uses TRBV19 with TRBJ2-1; D is possibly TRBD1 (7 bases). The read comes to an end 3 residues before the CDR3 does, leaving the germline J gene to fill in the end. CDR1 is LNHDA, CDR2 SQIVND, per germline (reference sequence). V shed 5 bases and J shed 6 bases, with 8 bases lying between them. CDR3 length equals 12 residues.

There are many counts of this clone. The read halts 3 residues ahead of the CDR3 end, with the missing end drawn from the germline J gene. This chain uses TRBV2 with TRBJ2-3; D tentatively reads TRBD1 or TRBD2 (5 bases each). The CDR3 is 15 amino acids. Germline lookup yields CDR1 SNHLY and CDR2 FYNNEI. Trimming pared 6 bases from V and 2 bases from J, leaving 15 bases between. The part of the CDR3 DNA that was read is TGTGCCAGCAGGAGGGAACAGGCAAACACAGATACG. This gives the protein CASRREQANTDT. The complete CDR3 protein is CASRREQANTDTQYF.

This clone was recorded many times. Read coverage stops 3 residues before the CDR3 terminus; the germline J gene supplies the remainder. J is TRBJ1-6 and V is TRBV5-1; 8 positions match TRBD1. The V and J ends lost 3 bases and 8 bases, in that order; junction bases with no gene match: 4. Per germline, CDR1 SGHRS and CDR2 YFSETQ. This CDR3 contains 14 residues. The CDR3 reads CASSSTGEYSPLHF. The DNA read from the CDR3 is TGCGCCAGCAGCTCGACAGGGGAGTATTCACCC.

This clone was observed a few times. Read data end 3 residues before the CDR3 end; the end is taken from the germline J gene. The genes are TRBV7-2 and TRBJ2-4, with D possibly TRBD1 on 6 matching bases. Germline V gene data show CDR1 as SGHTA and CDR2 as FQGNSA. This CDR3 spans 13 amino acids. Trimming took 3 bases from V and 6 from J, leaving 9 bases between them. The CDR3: CASSFRGSNIQYF. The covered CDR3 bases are TGTGCCAGCAGCTTCAGGGGATCAAACATT. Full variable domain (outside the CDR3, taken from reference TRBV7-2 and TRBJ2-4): GAGVSQSPSNKVTEKGKDVELRCDPISGHTALYWYRQSLGQGLEFLIYFQGNSAPDKSGLPSDRFSAERTGGSVSTLTIQRTQQEDSAVYLCASSFRGSNIQYFGAGTRLSVL.